This T cell receptor (beta chain) is drawn from a study of PD-L1 blockade in urothelial cancer. About the research overall: At 3 weeks after treatment start (second dose) and again at 6 weeks, blood was analyzed. Each blood sample yielded a median of 141,255 T cells. Findings and caveats of the study: Below-median TCR clonality that was measured in pretreatment blood predicted better survival.

Profiling relied on immunoSEQ multiplex PCR, and the TCRdb table lists in-frame clones only, not all of them. The sample holds some 60,000 clones, 86% seen once. Regarding this clone: As yet, its antigen is unknown.

V dropped 5 bases and J dropped 7; count of bases not matched to a gene: 7. The CDR3 is made up of 14 amino acids. Germline CDR1 reads SGHRS; CDR2 reads YFSETQ. V gene TRBV5-1 combines with J gene TRBJ2-1; 9 bases match TRBD2. Sample: PBMCs, taken around atezolizumab (anti-PD-L1) treatment. The origin of this receptor is a man between 50 and 59 years old with urothelial cancer. The CDR3 spells CASRDSGSANEQFF. For the CDR3, the DNA is TGCGCCAGCAGAGATAGCGGGAGCGCGAATGAGCAGTTCTTC.